Below, 24 T cell receptor beta chains from the same sample are listed, as sequenced in a study of long-term antiretroviral therapy in people with HIV. Running of the v3.0 immunoSEQ assay took place at survey level. The protocol was immunoSEQ multiplex PCR, while the TCRdb copy is restricted to in-frame clones and leaves out a portion. The repertoire holds around 26,000 clones, around 80% seen once, with approximately 4.9% in the top ten. This specimen consisted of unsorted PBMCs, obtained 0.5 years after starting antiretroviral therapy. The receptors shown here come from a woman between 40 and 55 years old with HIV.

The chain uses TRBV4-1 and TRBJ2-3; tentatively, D is TRBD2 (5 bases). The germline V and J ends were trimmed by 11 bases and 2 bases, with 20 bases remaining between them. This CDR3 is 15 amino acids long. The V gene's germline CDR1 is MGHRA and CDR2 YSYEKL. This CDR3 is CAPPAGHQVTDTQYF. CDR3 coding DNA: TGCGCCCCCCCGGCGGGCCACCAAGTCACAGATACGCAGTATTTT.

This chain connects TRBV30 to TRBJ1-1; a possible D gene is TRBD1 (5 bases). Trimming removed 5 bases from V and 1 base from J, with 14 bases in between. Germline V CDR1 and CDR2: GTSNPN, SVGIG (reference sequence). The CDR3 has 14 amino acids. DNA of the CDR3: TGTGCCTGGGGAGCAGGGTTTAGGAACACTGAAGCTTTCTTT. Translation: CAWGAGFRNTEAFF.

In its sample, this clone was seen once. V gene TRBV5-1 combines with J gene TRBJ2-3; TRBD1 is a possible D gene (6 bases). CDR1 is SGHRS and CDR2 is YFSETQ in the germline V gene. Trimming pared 3 bases from V and 0 bases from J, leaving 8 bases between. The CDR3 is 14 residues long. Here the CDR3 reads CASSSDRSTDTQYF. The CDR3 DNA is TGCGCCAGCAGCTCGGACAGAAGCACAGATACGCAGTATTTT.

The gene calls are TRBV4-3 and TRBJ1-5, with TRBD1 matching over 9 bases. CDR3 length: 15 amino acids. Losses at the gene ends were 4 bases for V and 7 bases for J; bases not matched to a gene: 8. Germline CDR1 is LGHNA and CDR2 is YSLEER. CDR3 nucleotide sequence: TGCGCCAGCAGCCCTGGGACAGGGCTGCGACAGCCCCAGCATTTT. It encodes CASSPGTGLRQPQHF.

The V call is TRBV28, the J call TRBJ2-6, with D perhaps TRBD2 (6 bases). Looked up from germline, CDR1 is MDHEN and CDR2 is SYDVKM. V dropped 4 bases and J dropped 2 bases, with 9 bases sitting between them. CDR3 length: 15 amino acids. CDR3 in amino acids: CASSSGGTGANVLTF. CDR3 bases: TGTGCCAGCAGTTCTGGGGGGACTGGGGCCAACGTCCTGACTTTC.

This rearrangement joins TRBV28 to TRBJ2-7; TRBD1 might be the D (6 bases). The CDR3 length is 15 residues. CDR1 and CDR2 from the germline V gene are MDHEN and SYDVKM. Trimming stripped 7 bases from V and 7 bases from J, with 23 bases between. The CDR3 loop is CASTRWDTNGREQYF. CDR3 bases: TGTGCCAGCACCCGTTGGGACACCAATGGGCGAGAGCAGTACTTC.

J is TRBJ1-4 and V is TRBV4-1, with D possibly being TRBD1 (5 bases). Germline V gene sequence: CDR1 MGHRA, CDR2 YSYEKL. V was cut by 0 bases and J by 8 bases, with 10 bases left in between. There are 14 residues in the CDR3. The CDR3 coding sequence is TGCGCCAGCAGCCAAGACAGGGACGGCGAAAAACTGTTTTTT. It translates to CASSQDRDGEKLFF.

In DNA form, the CDR3 reads TGTGCCAGCAATCCAAGGGGGAAGGCCTACGAGCAGTACTTC. Translation: CASNPRGKAYEQYF. V is TRBV6-5 and J is TRBJ2-7; TRBD1 might be the D (6 bases). V lost 7 bases, J lost 2 bases, and 15 bases lay in between. Germline values: CDR1 MNHEY, CDR2 SVGAGI. CDR3 length: 14 amino acids.

This clone has a single count. The V call is TRBV28, the J call TRBJ1-4, with no clear D. The CDR3 has 15 amino acids. From germline, CDR1 is MDHEN and CDR2 SYDVKM. Trimming took 4 bases from V and 0 from J, leaving 9 bases between them. The CDR3 DNA reads TGTGCCAGCAGTTCTGGAGAAGCAACTAATGAAAAACTGTTTTTT. Protein product: CASSSGEATNEKLFF.

The CDR3 sequence is CATSRGSRMQETQYF. The CDR3 DNA sequence: TGTGCCACCAGCAGAGGGAGTCGGATGCAAGAGACCCAGTACTTC. V gene TRBV15 combines with J gene TRBJ2-5, with D hard to call. The length of the CDR3 is 15 residues. Deletions cut 1 base from V and 2 bases from J, with 11 bases between. From germline, CDR1 is LNHNV and CDR2 YYDKDF (reference sequence).

The chain recombines TRBV10-3 with TRBJ1-5; 7 bases match TRBD1. V shed 4 bases, J shed 4 bases, and the junction held 7 bases outside the gene matches. The germline V gene encodes CDR1 ENHRY and CDR2 SYGVKD. CDR3 length: 15 amino acids. CDR3 residues: CAISGGAGGNQPQHF. CDR3 nucleotide sequence: TGTGCCATCAGTGGCGGGGCAGGGGGTAATCAGCCCCAGCATTTT.

This sequence joins TRBV5-5 and TRBJ1-5; D is unresolved. CDR3 length: 14 amino acids. Germline V CDR1 and CDR2: SGHKS, YYEKEE (reference sequence). Deletions cut 4 bases from V and 3 bases from J, with 11 bases between. The CDR3 reads CASSRERDNQPQHF. The CDR3 region has the DNA TGTGCCAGCAGCCGGGAGAGGGACAATCAGCCCCAGCATTTT. Drawing the rest from reference TRBV5-5 and TRBJ1-5, the complete variable domain is DAGVTQSPTHLIKTRGQQVTLRCSPISGHKSVSWYQQVLGQGPQFIFQYYEKEERGRGNFPDRFSARQFPNYSSELNVNALLLGDSALYLCASSRERDNQPQHFGDGTRLSIL.

This clone showed up just a few times. CDR3 bases: TGTGCCATATCTAACACCTATGGCTACACCTTC. Translation gives CAISNTYGYTF. This rearrangement joins TRBV28 to TRBJ1-2; D unresolved. The CDR3 contains 11 residues. V lost 10 bases and J lost 4, with 10 bases in between. Germline CDR1 and CDR2: MDHEN and SYDVKM.

The V and J genes are TRBV19 and TRBJ1-5; a weak D match, TRBD1 (5 bases). This CDR3 has 17 residues. Germline V gene lookup returns CDR1 LNHDA and CDR2 SQIVND (reference sequence). V gave up 1 base and J gave up 1 base, with 14 bases separating them. This chain's CDR3 is CASSIGRGSTSNQPQHF. The CDR3 coding sequence is TGTGCCAGTAGTATAGGAAGGGGATCCACGAGCAATCAGCCCCAGCATTTT.

The chain carries TRBV28 and TRBJ2-7, with TRBD2 identical over 14 bases. Germline CDR1 reads MDHEN; CDR2 reads SYDVKM. The CDR3 consists of 17 residues. V shed 7 bases and J 4 bases; nucleotides not matched to a gene: 12. CDR3 sequence reads: CASTPTSGGADRYEQYF. DNA of the CDR3: TGTGCCAGCACCCCGACTAGCGGGGGGGCCGATCGGTACGAGCAGTACTTC.

V and J are TRBV6-1 and TRBJ1-1, with a possible D match to TRBD1 (5 bases). The germline V and J ends were trimmed by 1 base and 11 bases, with 17 bases remaining between them. Germline CDR1 MNHNS, CDR2 SASEGT. The CDR3 runs to 14 residues. Written as DNA, the CDR3 is TGTGCCAGCAGTGAAGGAGACCGTAGGGGAGAGGCTTTCTTT. It yields the protein CASSEGDRRGEAFF.

This clone was found once. The V gene is TRBV11-3, the J gene TRBJ2-6, with D perhaps assigned TRBD1 or TRBD2 (5 bases each). The V gene lost 5 bases and the J gene lost 2 bases, with 10 bases spanning the gap. CDR1 and CDR2 from the germline V gene are SGHNT and YENEEA. The CDR3 loop spans 15 amino acids. The CDR3 DNA reads as TGTGCCAGCAGCCCGCAGGGAGCTGGGGCCAACGTCCTGACTTTC. It codes for CASSPQGAGANVLTF.

The chain carries TRBV9 and TRBJ1-1, with D unclear. V dropped 1 base and J dropped 0 bases, with 10 bases sitting between them. The germline CDR1 and CDR2 sequences are SGDLS and YYNGEE. CDR3 length: 15 residues. Here the CDR3 DNA reads TGTGCCAGCAGCGTAAGAGGCAGCATGAACACTGAAGCTTTCTTT. Amino acid sequence: CASSVRGSMNTEAFF.

This clone has more than one count but fewer than ten. CDR3 DNA: TGCGCCAGCAGCTTCGACAAGGGAAACGAGCAGTACTTC. It is translated as CASSFDKGNEQYF. The chain couples TRBV5-1 to TRBJ2-7; D is unclear. This CDR3 spans 13 amino acids. Trimming took off 2 bases at V and 5 bases at J, with 11 bases between the two ends. In germline, CDR1 is SGHRS, CDR2 YFSETQ.

V gene TRBV5-1 combines with J gene TRBJ1-4; possible D gene TRBD1, 5 bases. The CDR3 is 15 amino acids. The germline V gene has CDR1 SGHRS and CDR2 YFSETQ. Trimming left V 0 bases short and J 7 bases short, with 13 bases between. This chain's CDR3 is CASSLDGGGGEKLFF. CDR3 DNA sequence: TGCGCCAGCAGCTTGGACGGGGGAGGTGGTGAAAAACTGTTTTTT.

The chain has TRBV6-1 and TRBJ1-5; no definite D call. Germline V CDR1 and CDR2: MNHNS, SASEGT. The length of the CDR3 is 15 residues. Trimming cost V 7 bases and J 4 bases, with 17 bases left between them. DNA of the CDR3: TGTGCCAGCAACCTGGACGGATCTCGGAATCAGCCCCAGCATTTT. Amino acids: CASNLDGSRNQPQHF.

The genes are TRBV5-1 and TRBJ2-7; D gene uncertain. The CDR3 is made up of 15 amino acids. The V gene's germline CDR1 is SGHRS and CDR2 YFSETQ. The V end was cut by 0 bases, the J end by 1 base, with 11 bases between. This chain's CDR3 is CASSLALSGSYEQYF. CDR3 nucleotide sequence: TGCGCCAGCAGCTTGGCCTTGTCCGGGTCCTACGAGCAGTACTTC.

The chain employs TRBV15 and TRBJ2-2; TRBD1 might be the D (6 bases). The CDR3 extends over 15 amino acids. CDR1 is LNHNV and CDR2 is YYDKDF in the germline V gene (reference sequence). The ends were cut back, 6 bases at V and 0 bases at J, with 11 bases in the middle. CDR3 amino acids: CATRGAPTNTGELFF. The CDR3 nucleotides read TGTGCCACCAGGGGGGCGCCAACGAACACCGGGGAGCTGTTTTTT.

This sequence joins TRBV5-4 and TRBJ2-6, with D perhaps matching TRBD1 (6 bases). CDR1 SGHNT and CDR2 YYREEE come from the germline V gene (reference sequence). With 4 bases removed from V and 4 bases from J, the gap between germline ends came to 12 bases. The CDR3 loop spans 15 amino acids. CDR3 region: CASSMTGSGANVLTF. CDR3 coding DNA: TGTGCCAGCAGCATGACAGGTTCCGGGGCCAACGTCCTGACTTTC. Using reference TRBV5-4 and TRBJ2-6 for the parts outside the CDR3, the full variable domain is ETGVTQSPTHLIKTRGQQVTLRCSSQSGHNTVSWYQQALGQGPQFIFQYYREEENGRGNFPPRFSGLQFPNYSSELNVNALELDDSALYLCASSMTGSGANVLTFGAGSRLTVL.